The present T cell receptor (beta chain) was sequenced within a study of blood T cell repertoires in COVID-19. Study-wide context: Researchers got acute and convalescent COVID-19 samples from the United States, Italy and Spain. Sources were T cells, B-cell-depleted T cells, or PBMCs; the material itself was cDNA or gDNA.

As processed by the authors: For nucleated cells, counts were estimated from reference gene primer amplification. The assay was immunoSEQ multiplex PCR, and TCRdb's table has in-frame clones only and misses some. From that table come the V and J calls and clone size; the DNA was used to work out D and trimming. The sample holds 40,000 to 50,000 clones; about 87% are singletons and the top ten take less than 20%. Germline trimming cut 5 bases from V and 4 bases from J; bases unmatched to any gene: 7. Germline-derived CDR1 and CDR2 are MNHEY and SVGAGI. This CDR3 has 14 residues. The receptor's source is a human donor in a cohort sampled during active COVID-19. V usage is TRBV6-5 and J usage is TRBJ1-1; 7 bases are shared with TRBD1. Sequencing was carried out using peripheral blood. CDR3 nucleotide sequence: TGTGCCAGCAGTACAACAGGGGCGGGCACTGAAGCTTTCTTT. Amino acids: CASSTTGAGTEAFF.